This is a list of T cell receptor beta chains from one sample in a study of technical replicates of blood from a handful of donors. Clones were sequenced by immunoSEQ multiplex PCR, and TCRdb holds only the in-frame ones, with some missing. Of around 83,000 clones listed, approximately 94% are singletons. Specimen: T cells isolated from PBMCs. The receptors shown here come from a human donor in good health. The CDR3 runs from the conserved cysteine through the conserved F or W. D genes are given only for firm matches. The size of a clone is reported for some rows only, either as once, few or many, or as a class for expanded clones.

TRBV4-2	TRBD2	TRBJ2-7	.	CASSRTSAGKGEQYF	TGTGCCAGCAGCCGGACTAGCGCAGGGAAAGGCGAGCAGTACTTC
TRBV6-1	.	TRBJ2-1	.	CASRATRTFYNEQFF	TGTGCCAGCAGAGCGACTAGGACGTTTTACAATGAGCAGTTCTTC
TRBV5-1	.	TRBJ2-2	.	CASSLERSPGELFF	TGCGCCAGCAGCTTGGAACGGAGTCCCGGGGAGCTGTTTTTT
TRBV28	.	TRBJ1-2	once	CASSSRGGESYGYTF	TGTGCCAGCAGTTCCCGCGGAGGGGAGAGCTATGGCTACACCTTC
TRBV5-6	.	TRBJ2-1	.	CASSLAGNEQFF	TGTGCCAGCAGCTTAGCCGGCAATGAGCAGTTCTTC
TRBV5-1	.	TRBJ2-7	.	CASSLWQPSYEQYF	TGCGCCAGCAGCTTGTGGCAACCCTCCTACGAGCAGTACTTC
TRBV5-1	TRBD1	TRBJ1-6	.	CASSLGTGYSPLHF	TGCGCCAGCAGCTTAGGGACAGGGTATTCACCCCTCCACTTT
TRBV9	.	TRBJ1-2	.	CASSSPGETNYGYTF	TGTGCCAGCAGCTCCCCGGGGGAGACTAACTATGGCTACACCTTC
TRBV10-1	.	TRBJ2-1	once	CASSAVEPESYNEQFF	TGCGCCAGCAGTGCCGTCGAGCCGGAGTCCTACAATGAGCAGTTCTTC
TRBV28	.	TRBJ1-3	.	CASSIQGSSGNTIYF	TGTGCCAGCAGTATACAGGGCAGCTCTGGAAACACCATATATTTT
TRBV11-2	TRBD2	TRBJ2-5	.	CASSSPPGTSVQETQYF	TGTGCCAGCAGCTCCCCCCCCGGGACTAGCGTCCAAGAGACCCAGTACTTC
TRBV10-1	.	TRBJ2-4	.	CASSPGAKNIQYF	TGCGCCAGCTCCCCGGGGGCCAAAAACATTCAGTACTTC
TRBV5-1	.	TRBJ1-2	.	CASSLEPSNYGYTF	TGCGCCAGCAGCTTGGAGCCGTCTAACTATGGCTACACCTTC
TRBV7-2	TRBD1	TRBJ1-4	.	CASSPPRQGINEKLFF	TGTGCCAGCAGCCCACCACGACAGGGGATTAATGAAAAACTGTTTTTT
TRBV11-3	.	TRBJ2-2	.	CASSLGSVPGELFF	TGTGCCAGCAGCCTAGGGTCAGTCCCCGGGGAGCTGTTTTTT
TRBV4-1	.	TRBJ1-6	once	CASSLGDPPNSPLHF	TGCGCCAGCAGCCTAGGGGATCCCCCCAATTCACCCCTCCACTTT
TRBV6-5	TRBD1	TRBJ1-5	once	CASRGQGEGVAQHF	TGTGCCAGCAGGGGACAGGGGGAAGGGGTGGCCCAGCATTTT
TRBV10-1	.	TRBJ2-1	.	CASNESPGTLDEQFF	TGCGCCAGCAACGAATCACCCGGGACTCTGGATGAGCAGTTCTTC
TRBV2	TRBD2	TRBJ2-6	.	CASSLSGRANVLTF	TGTGCCAGCAGCCTGAGCGGGAGGGCCAACGTCCTGACTTTC
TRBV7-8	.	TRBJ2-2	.	CASSSPGQANTGELFF	TGTGCCAGCAGCTCTCCGGGACAAGCGAACACCGGGGAGCTGTTTTTT
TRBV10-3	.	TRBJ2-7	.	CAISDPRRDKRSEEQYF	TGTGCCATCAGTGATCCTCGCCGGGACAAAAGATCCGAGGAGCAGTACTTC
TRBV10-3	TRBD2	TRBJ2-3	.	CATKGLAGGTDTQYF	TGTGCCACCAAGGGACTAGCGGGGGGCACAGATACGCAGTATTTT
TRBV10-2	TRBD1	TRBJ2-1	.	CASRSQSGTGAYNEQFF	TGCGCCAGCAGGTCTCAATCCGGGACAGGGGCATACAATGAGCAGTTCTTC
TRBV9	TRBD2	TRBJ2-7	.	CASSVGTSGSYEQYF	TGTGCCAGCAGCGTGGGGACTAGCGGAAGCTACGAGCAGTACTTC
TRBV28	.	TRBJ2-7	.	CASSFRDSYEQYF	TGTGCCAGCAGTTTCCGGGACTCCTACGAGCAGTACTTC